The rows below give T cell receptor beta chains drawn from one sample of a study of a mutant IDH1 vaccine in newly diagnosed glioma. These receptors have no identified antigens. Clones were sequenced by immunoSEQ multiplex PCR, and TCRdb holds only the in-frame ones, with some missing. The table lists about 27,000 clones, more than 60% of them singletons. Source: PBMCs, taken from a glioma patient whose treatment included an IDH1 peptide vaccine. The receptors originated from a man aged 35-49 years with glioma. Some clones in this sample may be carry-over from other donors' samples. Both conserved end residues are part of each CDR3. The D gene is left open where the match is weak. A clone size is listed for some rows: how often the clone was seen (once, few, many), or a class if it is expanded.

V gene	J gene	D gene	clone size	CDR3 length	CDR3 protein	CDR3 DNA
TRBV4-3	TRBJ2-1	TRBD2	-	13	CASSSGLDNEQFF	TGCGCCAGCAGCTCCGGACTAGACAATGAGCAGTTCTTC
TRBV5-4	TRBJ2-5	TRBD2	-	15	CASSLGLAGGETQYF	TGTGCCAGCAGCCTGGGACTAGCGGGGGGAGAGACCCAGTACTTC
TRBV4-1	TRBJ1-5	-	-	16	CASSQLQGNSNQPQHF	TGCGCCAGCAGCCAACTACAGGGCAATAGCAATCAGCCCCAGCATTTT
TRBV14	TRBJ2-1	TRBD1	-	17	CASSQFPGQGNYNEQFF	TGTGCCAGCAGCCAATTCCCGGGACAGGGGAACTACAATGAGCAGTTCTTC
TRBV12-5	TRBJ1-1	-	-	14	CASGLTGLKTEAFF	TGTGCTAGTGGTTTGACAGGGTTGAAGACTGAAGCTTTCTTT
TRBV7-9	TRBJ2-7	-	-	14	CASSSTGSTYEQYF	TGTGCCAGCAGCTCTACAGGGTCAACCTACGAGCAGTACTTC
TRBV7-2	TRBJ2-5	-	-	14	CASSLEGGHETQYF	TGTGCCAGCAGCTTAGAGGGGGGGCATGAGACCCAGTACTTC
TRBV4-3	TRBJ1-2	-	-	17	CASSQDFQGGEPNGYTF	TGCGCCAGCAGCCAAGATTTCCAGGGTGGGGAGCCTAATGGCTACACCTTC
TRBV5-6	TRBJ1-3	-	-	15	CASSPGRSSGNTIYF	TGTGCCAGCAGCCCGGGACGGAGCTCTGGAAACACCATATATTTT
TRBV5-1	TRBJ2-2	-	-	15	CASSLDPGITGELFF	TGCGCCAGCAGCTTGGACCCAGGGATCACCGGGGAGCTGTTTTTT
TRBV5-1	TRBJ2-5	-	-	15	CASSLEFASRGTQYF	TGCGCCAGCAGCTTGGAATTCGCGAGTCGCGGGACCCAGTACTTC
TRBV10-3	TRBJ2-7	-	-	15	CAISDESGHHYEQYF	TGTGCCATCAGTGATGAGTCGGGACATCACTACGAGCAGTACTTC
TRBV11-2	TRBJ2-7	-	-	14	CASSYRVSSYEQYF	TGTGCCAGCAGCTACAGGGTGAGCTCCTACGAGCAGTACTTC
TRBV6-6	TRBJ2-7	-	-	15	CATSRGSGLGGEQYF	TGTGCCACCTCTCGAGGGTCCGGGTTAGGCGGCGAGCAGTACTTC
TRBV6-6	TRBJ1-6	-	-	13	CASSYEVRSPLHF	TGTGCCAGCAGTTATGAGGTTCGGTCACCCCTCCACTTT
TRBV29-1	TRBJ2-2	-	-	13	CSVDPARTGELFF	TGCAGCGTTGACCCCGCCCGGACCGGGGAGCTGTTTTTT
TRBV19	TRBJ2-3	-	once	13	CASKHTSTDTQYF	TGTGCCAGTAAACATACTAGCACAGATACGCAGTATTTT
TRBV11-3	TRBJ2-3	TRBD1	-	16	CASSQGGTGGTDTQYF	TGTGCCAGCAGCCAAGGGGGGACAGGGGGCACAGATACGCAGTATTTT
TRBV6-5	TRBJ1-2	-	-	13	CASSPYGLGGYTF	TGTGCCAGCAGTCCCTACGGCTTGGGAGGCTACACCTTC
TRBV10-2	TRBJ1-5	TRBD1	-	13	CAGGQGINQPQHF	TGCGCCGGCGGACAGGGGATCAATCAGCCCCAGCATTTT
TRBV30	TRBJ1-4	-	-	13	CAWSGTEYEKLFF	TGTGCCTGGAGTGGGACGGAGTATGAAAAACTGTTTTTT
TRBV29-1	TRBJ2-7	-	-	13	CSVTDESSYEQYF	TGCAGCGTTACGGACGAAAGCTCCTACGAGCAGTACTTC
TRBV18	TRBJ2-7	-	few	15	CASSPGAGFSLEQYF	TGTGCCAGCTCACCAGGGGCAGGGTTCTCCCTCGAGCAGTACTTC
TRBV7-6	TRBJ2-5	TRBD2	-	16	CASSLGLAEKQETQYF	TGTGCCAGCAGCTTAGGACTAGCGGAAAAACAAGAGACCCAGTACTTC